A selection of T cell receptor beta chains follows, all from one sample in a study of T cell changes during pregnancy in multiple sclerosis. TCRdb keeps only in-frame clones here, not all; method: immunoSEQ multiplex PCR. The top ten hold around 0.86% of the sample, which has about 68,000 clones, under 95% seen once. The material was peripheral blood, obtained in the second trimester of pregnancy. The receptor source for this set is a female donor with multiple sclerosis, enrolled in a pregnancy study. Each CDR3 is given with its conserved first and last residue. Each record gives: V gene, CDR3 protein.

TRBV4-1,CASSQGGGFTGKETQYF
TRBV7-2,CASSLEGGQGRMHF
TRBV4-3,CASSQEVRGGQPQHF
TRBV2,CASVDRDNQPQHF
TRBV9,CASSVVSTGELFF
TRBV18,CASSPGAGTGSSYEQYF
TRBV7-9,CASSLRPGLNEQFF
TRBV4-1,CASSQQIQGFYGYTF
TRBV29-1,CSVMGTGKRSTDTQYF
TRBV7-8,CASSLFLETASTDTQYF
TRBV12-5,CASGPPGHGLGEQYF
TRBV19,CASSIRSWGAEETQYF
TRBV6-4,CASSSLAGGTDTQYF
TRBV4-1,CASRETAANTEAFF
TRBV7-2,CASSLGTGDWTNTEAFF
TRBV4-1,CASSQDRQGPMNTEAFF
TRBV5-1,CASSLLQGPSYEQYF